This TCR beta chain was observed in a study of beta chain features in type 1 diabetes (dated by TCRdb to the late 2010s). About the full investigation: Mean age, gender distribution, total cell number and subset yield did not differ between patients and healthy donors. A total of roughly 110 million sorted cells were examined across all samples, and the number of cells per subset was strongly correlated with RNA yield. The study compared the TCRB repertoires of sorted circulating CD4+ T cell subsets in recently diagnosed type 1 diabetes patients with those in matched healthy donors. Whereas all 30 or so donors provided naive and central memory subsets, regulatory and stem cell-like memory subsets were isolated from just 8 patients and roughly 8 healthy donors. On the study overall, not on this receptor specifically: Shorter templates might be favored by PCR, yet because patient and control samples were amplified and corrected together, any such skew would affect both groups equally. A moderate but significant shortening of TCRB CDR3 length was observed in type 1 diabetes patients in all four CD4+ subsets. HLA sub-analyses involved small numbers of individuals, so any influence of HLA type on TCRB rearrangement remained unresolved. Because cDNA rather than genomic DNA was sequenced, highly expressing activated cells could have been over-represented, although no difference in activation and CD3 levels was found between groups. Fewer insertions and more nucleotide deletions at VDJ recombination sites were observed in patients with type 1 diabetes, implying thymic rearrangement abnormalities. Naive, central memory and regulatory TCRB repertoires appeared more similar among patients than among healthy donors.

A single peripheral blood draw of around 120 mL on average was collected from each donor into heparinised tubes. Naive, central memory, regulatory and stem cell-like memory CD4+ T cells were sorted on a BD FACSAria II using a panel including CD45RO, CCR7, CD25, CD127, CD95 and CD27. All sorted populations exceeded 98% purity. PBMCs were isolated right away by Lymphoprep density gradient centrifugation and were stained directly, without culture. To minimize batch effects, samples were stained and sorted in pairs, one healthy donor with one patient per experiment. As encoded in the germline V gene, CDR1 is MDHEN while CDR2 is SYDVKM. From the cysteine up to the phenylalanine, the CDR3 has a length of 16 residues. Solely the CDR3 DNA is kept, with 48 bases framed from the first base. V is shortened by 3 bases, J by 2 bases, and the region joining them spans 16 bases. The entire isolated RNA was reverse transcribed using the High Capacity cDNA Reverse Transcription Kit, and thus expressed TCRB transcripts were sequenced. Deep immunoSEQ sequencing was performed on naive, central memory and regulatory T cell samples, with an average of roughly 3.3 million total reads per sample. After sorted cells were lysed in RLT buffer, RNA was extracted with DNase-treated RNeasy Micro or Mini kits, with the choice depending on cell number. Each cell subset was processed separately to prevent cross-contamination, with patient and healthy donor samples processed together. The immunoSEQ multiplex PCR was used to amplify TCRB sequences from cDNA, yielding 87-bp fragments that span the CDR3 region. Sequencing of the amplicons was performed on the Illumina HiSeq platform. On the study's bioinformatics: PCR bias was corrected computationally using synthetic template baselines, and reads within Hamming distance 2 were collapsed, with unmergeable singletons discarded. Reads were aligned against IMGT so that V, D and J genes, CDR3 length and insertions or deletions at six rearrangement sites could be assigned. Within each subset, clonotype counts were normalized to sorted cell number, and only after that were true diversity and Gini coefficients computed with the tcR R package. The overlap coefficient, calculated on TCRB nucleotide sequences, was used to quantify repertoire sharing. As a proxy for the pre-selection repertoire, out-of-frame TCRB sequences from naive cells were analyzed. The table was pulled from immuneACCESS by TCRdb, which kept in-frame rearrangements only. Such tables lose some clones; where checked, under half of the loss comes from unresolved V genes, and the rest has no known cause. V, J and clone size derive from that table, while D and trimming were established from the DNA sequence. This sample is represented by 300,000 or so clones; 13% of them were singletons. The ten largest clonotypes hold about 0.016% of the sample.

Only a few counts were recorded for this clone. What this receptor recognizes is not known. The record has no base qualities; no much larger clone is one base away. The source of this sequence is a woman between 18 and 30 years old with type 1 diabetes. The rearrangement combines TRBV28 with TRBJ1-2; a tentative D match to TRBD1 spans 5 bases. Source material: naive CD4+ T cells from blood. The cell subset or site label corresponds to: true naive CD4+ T cells. The CDR3 has the sequence CASSLWRQGSNYGYTF. The nucleotide sequence reads as follows: TGTGCCAGCAGTTTGTGGCGGCAGGGCAGCAACTATGGCTACACCTTC.